This T cell receptor (beta chain) was sequenced during a study of chemoradiotherapy in HPV16-positive cancers. Overall study results and limits: Non-HPV-specific T cells did not expand in tumors during treatment, whereas candidate HPV-specific clones and E7-related motifs did. HPV-responsive T-cell expansion during chemoradiotherapy was linked to improved recurrence-free survival in HPV16-positive patients.

Repeated repertoire sampling spanned the course of chemoradiotherapy. As regards this clone: Its antigen is currently unknown.

The CDR3 is made up of 15 amino acids. The germline V gene encodes CDR1 LGHNA and CDR2 YSLEER. V was pared by 0 bases and J by 3 bases, with 9 bases between. Sequencing was performed with immunoSEQ multiplex PCR; in TCRdb, only in-frame clones are kept and a portion is missing. The sample has just over 8,500 clones; around two thirds are singletons. Sampling was performed from a patient who underwent chemoradiotherapy. This chain uses TRBV4-3 with TRBJ2-1, with a weak D call TRBD2 (6 bases). The source of this sequence is a human donor with HPV-associated anogenital cancer. The CDR3 sequence is CASSQDVGGYNEQFF. The CDR3 bases are TGCGCCAGCAGCCAAGACGTGGGGGGCTACAATGAGCAGTTCTTC.